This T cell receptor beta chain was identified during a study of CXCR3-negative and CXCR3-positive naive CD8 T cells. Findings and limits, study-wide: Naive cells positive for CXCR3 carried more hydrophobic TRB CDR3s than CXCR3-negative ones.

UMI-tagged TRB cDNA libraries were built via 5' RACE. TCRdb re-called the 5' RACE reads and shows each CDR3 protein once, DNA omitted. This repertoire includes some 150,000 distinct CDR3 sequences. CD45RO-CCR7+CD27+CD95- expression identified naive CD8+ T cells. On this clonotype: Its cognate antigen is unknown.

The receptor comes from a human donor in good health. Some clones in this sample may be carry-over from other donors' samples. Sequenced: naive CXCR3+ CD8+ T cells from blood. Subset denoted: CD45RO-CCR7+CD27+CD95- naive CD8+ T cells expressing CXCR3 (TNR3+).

CDR3 in amino acids: CASSQVTRGTKETQYF. The chain combines TRBV4-2 with TRBJ2-5; TCRdb indicates TRBD2, and absent DNA this call remains unverified. CDR1 and CDR2 from the germline V gene are LGHNA and YNFKEQ. This CDR3 spans 16 amino acids.